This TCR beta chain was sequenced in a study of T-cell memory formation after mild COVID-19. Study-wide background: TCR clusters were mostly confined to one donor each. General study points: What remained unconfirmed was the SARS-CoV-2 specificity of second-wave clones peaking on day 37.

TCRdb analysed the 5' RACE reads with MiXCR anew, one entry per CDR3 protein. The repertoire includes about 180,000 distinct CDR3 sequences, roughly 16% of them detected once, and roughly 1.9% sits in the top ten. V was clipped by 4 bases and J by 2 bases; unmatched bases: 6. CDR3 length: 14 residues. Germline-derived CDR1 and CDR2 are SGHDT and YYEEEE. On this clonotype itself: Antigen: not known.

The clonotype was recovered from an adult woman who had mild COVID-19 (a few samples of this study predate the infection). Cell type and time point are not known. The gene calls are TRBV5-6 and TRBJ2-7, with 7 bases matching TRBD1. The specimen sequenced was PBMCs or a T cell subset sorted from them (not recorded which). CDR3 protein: CASSRTGDTYEQYF. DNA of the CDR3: TGTGCCAGCAGCCGAACAGGGGACACCTACGAGCAGTACTTC.